One and the same sample provided the 7 T cell receptor beta chains below, sequenced in a study of blood T cell repertoires in COVID-19. Only in-frame clones appear in the TCRdb table, and some are missing; sequencing was by immunoSEQ multiplex PCR. The sample records roughly 68,000 clones, roughly 85% being singletons. The sequencing sample was made of peripheral blood. The origin of the receptors is a man between 45 and 60 years old with acute or convalescent COVID-19.

Only one count was recorded for this clone. The chain is built from TRBV6-6 and TRBJ2-7; TRBD2 might be the D (5 bases). The CDR3 extends over 15 amino acids. The germline V gene has CDR1 MNHNY and CDR2 SVGAGI (reference sequence). Trimming shortened V by 2 bases and J by 4 bases, and 15 bases separated the two germline ends. CDR3 in amino acids: CASSYDIAGGYEQYV. CDR3 DNA: TGTGCCAGCAGTTACGATATCGCGGGTGGGTACGAGCAGTACGTC.

The CDR3 DNA reads as TGTGCCAGCGCGGGTAGCGGGGGGACAGATACGCAGTATTTT. This encodes CASAGSGGTDTQYF. The chain employs TRBV27 and TRBJ2-3; 10 positions agree with TRBD2. Per the germline V gene, CDR1 is MNHEY and CDR2 is SMNVEV (reference sequence). The CDR3 contains 14 residues. V was clipped by 8 bases and J by 3 bases; unmatched bases: 5.

This clone was detected once. V usage is TRBV10-2 and J usage is TRBJ1-5; D is unresolved. Germline CDR1 and CDR2: WSHSY and SAAADI. This CDR3 contains 13 residues. V gave up 7 bases and J gave up 9 bases, with 16 bases separating them. The CDR3 region has the DNA TGCGCCAGCACCCCTGCGGGGAAGTGGCCCCAGCATTTT. It yields the protein CASTPAGKWPQHF.

The J gene is TRBJ2-7, the V gene TRBV3-1 (or the pseudogene TRBV3-2), with 10 bases identical to TRBD1. V lost 3 bases and J lost 4; bases outside the gene matches: 3. Per germline, CDR1 LGHDT and CDR2 YNNKEL (reference sequence). The CDR3 sequence is 14 residues long. CDR3 protein: CASSHWDRGYEQYF. CDR3 nucleotides: TGTGCCAGCAGCCACTGGGACAGGGGATACGAGCAGTACTTC.

The chain links TRBV5-1 to TRBJ2-5; TRBD2 aligns across 9 bases. The germline CDR1 and CDR2 sequences are SGHRS and YFSETQ. V lost 3 bases to trimming and J lost 5 bases; unmatched junction nucleotides: 11. There are 16 residues in the CDR3. The CDR3 loop is CASSSLEAGGAETQYF. The DNA for the CDR3 is TGCGCCAGCAGCTCCTTGGAAGCGGGGGGTGCGGAGACCCAGTACTTC.

V and J are TRBV23-1 and TRBJ2-7; D might be TRBD2 (6 bases). TRBV23-1 is an open reading frame whose function is uncertain. Trimming removed 8 bases from V and 7 bases from J, with 24 bases in between. The CDR3 loop spans 15 amino acids. In nucleotides, the CDR3 is TGCGCCAGCCATCGGAACTCGCGGGGTACACAGGAGCAGTACGTC. The encoded protein is CASHRNSRGTQEQYV.

The V gene is TRBV2, the J gene TRBJ1-2; D might be TRBD1 (5 bases). Trimming took off 6 bases at V and 6 bases at J, with 11 bases between the two ends. From germline, CDR1 is SNHLY and CDR2 FYNNEI. This CDR3 comprises 12 residues. Here the CDR3 DNA reads TGTGCCAGCAGGGGGACTACGCATGGCTACACCTTC. Encoded protein: CASRGTTHGYTF.